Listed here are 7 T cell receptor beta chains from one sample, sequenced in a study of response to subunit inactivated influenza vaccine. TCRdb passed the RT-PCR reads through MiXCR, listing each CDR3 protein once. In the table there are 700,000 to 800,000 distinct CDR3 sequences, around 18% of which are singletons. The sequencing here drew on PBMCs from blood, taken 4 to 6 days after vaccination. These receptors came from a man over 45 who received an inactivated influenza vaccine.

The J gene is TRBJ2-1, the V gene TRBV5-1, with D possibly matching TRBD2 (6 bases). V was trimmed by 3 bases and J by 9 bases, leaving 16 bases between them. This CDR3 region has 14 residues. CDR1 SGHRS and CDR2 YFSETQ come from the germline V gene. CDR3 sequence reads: CASSYPSGGGEQFF. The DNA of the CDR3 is TGCGCCAGCAGCTATCCGAGTGGGGGAGGTGAGCAGTTCTTC.

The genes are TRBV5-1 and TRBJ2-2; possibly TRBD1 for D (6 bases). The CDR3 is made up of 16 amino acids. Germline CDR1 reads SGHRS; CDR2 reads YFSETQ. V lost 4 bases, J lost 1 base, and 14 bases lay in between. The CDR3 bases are TGCGCCAGCAGCATGGGACACCAATTGAACACCGGGGAGCTGTTTTTT. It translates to CASSMGHQLNTGELFF. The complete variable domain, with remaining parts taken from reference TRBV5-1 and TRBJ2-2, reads KAGVTQTPRYLIKTRGQQVTLSCSPISGHRSVSWYQQTPGQGLQFLFEYFSETQRNKGNFPGRFSGRQFSNSRSEMNVSTLELGDSALYLCASSMGHQLNTGELFFGEGSRLTVL.

CDR3 DNA: TGTGCCACCAGTGTTGCGGGAGCCCAAGAGACCCAGTACTTC. This encodes CATSVAGAQETQYF. V usage is TRBV24-1 and J usage is TRBJ2-5; 7 nucleotides line up with TRBD2. The junction had 3 bases not matched to a gene; V was cut back by 5 bases and J by 1 base. CDR3 length: 14 amino acids. Germline CDR1 is KGHDR and CDR2 is SFDVKD.

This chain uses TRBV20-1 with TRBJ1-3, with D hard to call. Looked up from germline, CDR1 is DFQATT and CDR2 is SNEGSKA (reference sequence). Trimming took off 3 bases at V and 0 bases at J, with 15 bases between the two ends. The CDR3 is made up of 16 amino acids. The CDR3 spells CSARTAGPSSGNTIYF. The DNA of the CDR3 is TGCAGTGCTAGGACGGCAGGCCCGAGCTCTGGAAACACCATATATTTT.

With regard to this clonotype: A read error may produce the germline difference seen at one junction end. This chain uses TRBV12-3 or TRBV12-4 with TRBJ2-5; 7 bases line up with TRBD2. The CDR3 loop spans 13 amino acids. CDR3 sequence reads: CAGSKRGGETQYF. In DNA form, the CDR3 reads TGTGCCGGCAGCAAGCGGGGTGGGGAGACCCAGTACTTC.

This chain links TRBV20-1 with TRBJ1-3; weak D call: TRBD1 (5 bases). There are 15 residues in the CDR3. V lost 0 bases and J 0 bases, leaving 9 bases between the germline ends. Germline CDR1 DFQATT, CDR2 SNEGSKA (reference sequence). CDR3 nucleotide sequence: TGCAGTGCTAGAGATCGAAGGGGCTCTGGAAACACCATATATTTT. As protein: CSARDRRGSGNTIYF.

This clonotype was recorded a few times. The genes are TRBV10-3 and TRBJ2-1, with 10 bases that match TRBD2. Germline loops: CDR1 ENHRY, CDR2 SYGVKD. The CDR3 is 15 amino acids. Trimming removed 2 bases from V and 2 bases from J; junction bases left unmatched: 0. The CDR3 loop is CAISEGLAAYNEQFF. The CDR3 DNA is TGTGCCATCAGTGAGGGACTAGCGGCCTACAATGAGCAGTTCTTC.